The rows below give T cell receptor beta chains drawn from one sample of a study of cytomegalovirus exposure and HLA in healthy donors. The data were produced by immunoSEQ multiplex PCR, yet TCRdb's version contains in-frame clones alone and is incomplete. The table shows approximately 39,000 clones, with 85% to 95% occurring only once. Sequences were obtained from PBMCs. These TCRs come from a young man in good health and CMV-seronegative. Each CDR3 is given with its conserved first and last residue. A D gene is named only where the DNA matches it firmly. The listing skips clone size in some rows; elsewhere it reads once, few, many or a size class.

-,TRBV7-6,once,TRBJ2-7,CASSPDSHEQYF,TGTGCCAGCAGCCCGGACAGCCACGAGCAGTACTTC
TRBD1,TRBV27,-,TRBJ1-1,CASRPPGGITEAFF,TGTGCCAGCAGACCTCCAGGGGGGATCACTGAAGCTTTCTTT
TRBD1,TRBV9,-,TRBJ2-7,CASSVATGGTYEQYF,TGTGCCAGCAGCGTAGCGACAGGGGGGACCTACGAGCAGTACTTC
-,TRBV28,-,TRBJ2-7,CASSLSPKGTPEYF,TGTGCCAGCAGTCTATCCCCCAAGGGGACTCCGGAGTACTTC
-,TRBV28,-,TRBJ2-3,CASSVSTDTQYF,TGTGCCAGCTCGGTCAGCACAGATACGCAGTATTTT
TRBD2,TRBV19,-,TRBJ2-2,CASNSAGTNTGELFF,TGTGCCAGTAATTCAGCGGGGACGAACACCGGGGAGCTGTTTTTT
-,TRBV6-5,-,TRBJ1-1,CASSYRRFGAEAFF,TGTGCCAGCAGTTACAGGCGGTTCGGAGCTGAAGCTTTCTTT
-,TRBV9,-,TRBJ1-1,CASKRGWNTEAFF,TGTGCCAGCAAAAGGGGCTGGAACACTGAAGCTTTCTTT
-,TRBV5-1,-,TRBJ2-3,CASSLGTDFFTDTQYF,TGCGCCAGCAGCTTGGGGACGGACTTCTTCACAGATACGCAGTATTTT
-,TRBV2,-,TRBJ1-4,CASRVEKLFF,TGTGCCAGCCGGGTCGAAAAACTGTTTTTT
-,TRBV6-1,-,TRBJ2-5,CASSVNGVETQYF,TGTGCCAGCAGTGTTAACGGGGTGGAGACCCAGTACTTC
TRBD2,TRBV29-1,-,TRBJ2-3,CSVERLAGVDTQYF,TGCAGCGTTGAACGACTAGCGGGAGTGGATACGCAGTATTTT
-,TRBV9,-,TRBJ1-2,CASSVGIDGGSRQYTF,TGTGCCAGCAGCGTCGGGATCGACGGCGGTAGTAGGCAATACACCTTC
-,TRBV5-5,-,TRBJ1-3,CASSWGNGNTIYF,TGTGCCAGCAGTTGGGGCAATGGAAACACCATATATTTT
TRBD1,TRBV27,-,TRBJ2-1,CASSRLGTGQGRNEQFF,TGTGCCAGCAGTCGACTTGGGACAGGGCAAGGACGCAATGAGCAGTTCTTC
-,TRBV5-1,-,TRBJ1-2,CASSLTTGGGYTF,TGCGCCAGCAGCTTGACGACAGGAGGCGGCTACACCTTC
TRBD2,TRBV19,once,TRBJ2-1,CASSISSGTVEQFF,TGTGCCAGTAGTATATCTAGCGGGACGGTTGAGCAGTTCTTC
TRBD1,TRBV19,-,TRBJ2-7,CASSIGIEGASYEQYF,TGTGCCAGTAGTATCGGAATAGAGGGGGCCTCCTACGAGCAGTACTTC
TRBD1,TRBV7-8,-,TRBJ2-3,CASSPQDRGQDTQYF,TGTGCCAGCAGCCCCCAGGACAGGGGGCAAGATACGCAGTATTTT
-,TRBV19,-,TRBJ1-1,CASSQRRGFAGNTEAFF,TGTGCCAGTAGTCAACGGAGAGGGTTCGCGGGGAACACTGAAGCTTTCTTT
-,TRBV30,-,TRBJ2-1,CAWSRRGNEQFF,TGTGCCTGGAGCAGGAGGGGCAATGAGCAGTTCTTC
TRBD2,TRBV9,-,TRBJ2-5,CASSVGTSGGGETQYF,TGTGCCAGCAGCGTAGGGACTAGCGGGGGGGGAGAGACCCAGTACTTC